The rows below give T cell receptor beta chains drawn from one sample of a study of control samples from healthy donors and cancer patients. Assay: immunoSEQ multiplex PCR; the TCRdb copy retains only in-frame clones and omits some. The data hold approximately 150,000 clones, with 80% to 95% observed a single time. The specimen sequenced was blood. The receptors come from a woman aged 40 to 50 in good health. Each CDR3 is given with its conserved first and last residue. Each record gives: CDR3 protein, CDR3 DNA, V gene, clone size, J gene, D gene. D genes are given only for firm matches. Only some rows state a clone size, as once, few, many or a class for expanded clones.

CDR3aa: CAGLTGTYEQYF
CDR3nt: TGTGCCGGGTTGACAGGGACCTACGAGCAGTACTTC
v_gene: TRBV30
abundance: -
j_gene: TRBJ2-7
d_gene: TRBD1

CDR3aa: CASSAGEYGYTF
CDR3nt: TGTGCCAGCAGCGCGGGGGAGTATGGCTACACCTTC
v_gene: TRBV5-6
abundance: once
j_gene: TRBJ1-2
d_gene: -

CDR3aa: CASSLLDVEAFF
CDR3nt: TGTGCCAGCAGCCTCTTGGATGTGGAAGCTTTCTTT
v_gene: TRBV5-8
abundance: -
j_gene: TRBJ1-1
d_gene: -

CDR3aa: CASSPAGQGYTEAFF
CDR3nt: TGCGCCAGCAGCCCTGCGGGACAGGGTTACACTGAAGCTTTCTTT
v_gene: TRBV5-1
abundance: -
j_gene: TRBJ1-1
d_gene: TRBD1

CDR3aa: CATSPGHPLSYGYTF
CDR3nt: TGTGCCACCAGCCCGGGACACCCCCTTAGTTATGGCTACACCTTC
v_gene: TRBV15
abundance: -
j_gene: TRBJ1-2
d_gene: -

CDR3aa: CASAVRRNTEAFF
CDR3nt: TGCGCCAGCGCGGTAAGGAGGAACACTGAAGCTTTCTTT
v_gene: TRBV5-1
abundance: once
j_gene: TRBJ1-1
d_gene: -

CDR3aa: CASSIWGGYTF
CDR3nt: TGTGCCAGTAGTATCTGGGGTGGCTACACCTTC
v_gene: TRBV19
abundance: once
j_gene: TRBJ1-2
d_gene: -

CDR3aa: CASSQDLSGGMKETQYF
CDR3nt: TGTGCCAGCAGCCAAGATTTAAGCGGGGGAATGAAAGAGACCCAGTACTTC
v_gene: TRBV14
abundance: -
j_gene: TRBJ2-5
d_gene: TRBD2

CDR3aa: CASSQDLPVIYEQYF
CDR3nt: TGCGCCAGCAGCCAAGATCTTCCGGTAATCTACGAGCAGTACTTC
v_gene: TRBV4-1
abundance: few
j_gene: TRBJ2-7
d_gene: -

CDR3aa: CATSDPPGRGGAEAFF
CDR3nt: TGTGCCACCAGTGATCCCCCGGGTAGGGGGGGCGCCGAAGCTTTCTTT
v_gene: TRBV24-1
abundance: -
j_gene: TRBJ1-1
d_gene: -

CDR3aa: CASSLTRGGGVRELFF
CDR3nt: TGCGCCAGCAGCCTCACCCGAGGGGGGGGCGTTCGGGAGCTGTTTTTT
v_gene: TRBV4-1
abundance: -
j_gene: TRBJ2-2
d_gene: -

CDR3aa: CAARFDSGNTIYF
CDR3nt: TGTGCCGCACGCTTCGATTCTGGAAACACCATATATTTT
v_gene: TRBV12-3/TRBV12-4
abundance: -
j_gene: TRBJ1-3
d_gene: -

CDR3aa: CASSFGIYYEQYF
CDR3nt: TGTGCCAGCAGTTTCGGGATCTACTACGAGCAGTACTTC
v_gene: TRBV27
abundance: once
j_gene: TRBJ2-7
d_gene: -

CDR3aa: CASILSGGPNTGELFF
CDR3nt: TGTGCCAGCATCCTAAGTGGGGGGCCGAACACCGGGGAGCTGTTTTTT
v_gene: TRBV2
abundance: -
j_gene: TRBJ2-2
d_gene: -

CDR3aa: CASMAGRSSYNEQFF
CDR3nt: TGTGCCAGCATGGCTGGCCGGAGCTCCTACAATGAGCAGTTCTTC
v_gene: TRBV7-2
abundance: -
j_gene: TRBJ2-1
d_gene: -

CDR3aa: CASSQGNTEAFF
CDR3nt: TGTGCCAGTAGTCAGGGGAACACTGAAGCTTTCTTT
v_gene: TRBV6-6
abundance: -
j_gene: TRBJ1-1
d_gene: -

CDR3aa: CASSPGQGDGYTF
CDR3nt: TGTGCCAGCAGCCCGGGACAGGGGGATGGCTACACCTTC
v_gene: TRBV13
abundance: -
j_gene: TRBJ1-2
d_gene: TRBD1

CDR3aa: CASSPGGGGNTEAFF
CDR3nt: TGTGCCAGCAGCCCAGGGGGGGGAGGGAACACTGAAGCTTTCTTT
v_gene: TRBV3-1/TRBV3-2
abundance: -
j_gene: TRBJ1-1
d_gene: TRBD1

CDR3aa: CASSLRAGGEQYF
CDR3nt: TGTGCCAGCAGCTTAAGAGCGGGGGGCGAGCAGTACTTC
v_gene: TRBV11-2
abundance: -
j_gene: TRBJ2-7
d_gene: TRBD2

CDR3aa: CASSFSAYEQYF
CDR3nt: TGTGCCAGCAGCTTTAGTGCCTACGAGCAGTACTTC
v_gene: TRBV7-9
abundance: -
j_gene: TRBJ2-7
d_gene: -

CDR3aa: CASSLGVGAPDQPQHF
CDR3nt: TGTGCCAGCAGCTTAGGGGTGGGGGCACCTGATCAGCCCCAGCATTTT
v_gene: TRBV7-9
abundance: -
j_gene: TRBJ1-5
d_gene: -